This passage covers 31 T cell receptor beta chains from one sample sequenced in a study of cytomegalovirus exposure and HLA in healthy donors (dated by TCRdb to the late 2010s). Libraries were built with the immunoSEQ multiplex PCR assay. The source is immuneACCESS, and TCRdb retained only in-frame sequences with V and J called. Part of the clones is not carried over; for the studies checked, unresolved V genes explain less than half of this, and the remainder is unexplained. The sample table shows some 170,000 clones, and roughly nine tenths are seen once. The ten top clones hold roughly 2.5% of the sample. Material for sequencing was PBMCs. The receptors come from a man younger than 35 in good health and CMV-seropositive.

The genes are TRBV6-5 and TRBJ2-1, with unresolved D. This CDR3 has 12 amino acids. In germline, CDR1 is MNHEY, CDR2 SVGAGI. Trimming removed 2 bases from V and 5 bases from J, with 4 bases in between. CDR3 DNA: TGTGCCAGCAGTTACCTCGACAATGAGCAGTTCTTC. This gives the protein CASSYLDNEQFF.

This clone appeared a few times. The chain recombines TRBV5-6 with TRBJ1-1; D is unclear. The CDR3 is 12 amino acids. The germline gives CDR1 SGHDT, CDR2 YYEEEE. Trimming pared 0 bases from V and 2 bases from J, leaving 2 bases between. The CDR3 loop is CASSLVNTEAFF. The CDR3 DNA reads TGTGCCAGCAGCTTGGTAAACACTGAAGCTTTCTTT.

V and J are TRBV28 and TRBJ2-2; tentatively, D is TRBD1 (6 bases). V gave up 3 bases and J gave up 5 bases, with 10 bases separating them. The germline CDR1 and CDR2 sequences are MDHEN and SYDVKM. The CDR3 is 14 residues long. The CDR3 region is CASSFGGSTGELFF. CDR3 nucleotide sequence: TGTGCCAGCAGTTTTGGGGGCTCGACCGGGGAGCTGTTTTTT. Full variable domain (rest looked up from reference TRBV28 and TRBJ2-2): DVKVTQSSRYLVKRTGEKVFLECVQDMDHENMFWYRQDPGLGLRLIYFSYDVKMKEKGDIPEGYSVSREKKERFSLILESASTNQTSMYLCASSFGGSTGELFFGEGSRLTVL.

CDR3 in amino acids: CASSVAGTANYGYTF. In DNA form, the CDR3 reads TGTGCCAGCAGCGTTGCCGGGACAGCTAACTATGGCTACACCTTC. V is TRBV5-6 and J is TRBJ1-2; 7 bases fit TRBD1. V was pared by 4 bases and J by 0 bases, with 6 bases of the junction left unmatched. CDR1 and CDR2 from the germline V gene are SGHDT and YYEEEE. CDR3 size: 15 residues.

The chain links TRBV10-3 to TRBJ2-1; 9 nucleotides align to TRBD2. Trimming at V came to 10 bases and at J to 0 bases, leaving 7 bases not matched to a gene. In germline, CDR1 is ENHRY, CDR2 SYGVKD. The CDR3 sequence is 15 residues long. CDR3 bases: TGTGCCACTCGACTAGCGGCGAGCTCCTACAATGAGCAGTTCTTC. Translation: CATRLAASSYNEQFF.

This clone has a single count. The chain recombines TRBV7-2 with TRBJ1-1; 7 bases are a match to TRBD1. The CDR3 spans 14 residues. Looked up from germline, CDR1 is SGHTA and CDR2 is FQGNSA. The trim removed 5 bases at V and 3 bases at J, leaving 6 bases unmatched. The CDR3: CASSRQGLDTEAFF. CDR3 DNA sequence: TGTGCCAGCAGCCGACAGGGCTTGGACACTGAAGCTTTCTTT. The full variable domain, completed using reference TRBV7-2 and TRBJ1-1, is GAGVSQSPSNKVTEKGKDVELRCDPISGHTALYWYRQSLGQGLEFLIYFQGNSAPDKSGLPSDRFSAERTGGSVSTLTIQRTQQEDSAVYLCASSRQGLDTEAFFGQGTRLTVV.

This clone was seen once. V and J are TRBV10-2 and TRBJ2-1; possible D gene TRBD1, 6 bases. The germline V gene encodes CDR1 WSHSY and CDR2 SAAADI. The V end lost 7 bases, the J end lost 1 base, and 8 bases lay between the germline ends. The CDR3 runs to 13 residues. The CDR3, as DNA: TGCGCCAGCAACCAGGGGTCCTACAATGAGCAGTTCTTC. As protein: CASNQGSYNEQFF.

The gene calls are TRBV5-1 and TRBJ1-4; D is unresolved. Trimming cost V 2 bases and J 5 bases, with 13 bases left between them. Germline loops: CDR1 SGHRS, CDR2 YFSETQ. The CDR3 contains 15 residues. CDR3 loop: CASSLVGDYNEKLFF. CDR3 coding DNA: TGCGCCAGCAGCTTAGTGGGAGATTACAATGAAAAACTGTTTTTT.

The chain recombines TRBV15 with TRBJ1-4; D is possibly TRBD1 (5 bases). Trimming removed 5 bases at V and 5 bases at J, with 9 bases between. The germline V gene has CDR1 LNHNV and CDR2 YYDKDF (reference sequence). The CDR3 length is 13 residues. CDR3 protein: CATSETVNEKLFF. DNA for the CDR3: TGTGCCACCAGCGAGACAGTAAATGAAAAACTGTTTTTT.

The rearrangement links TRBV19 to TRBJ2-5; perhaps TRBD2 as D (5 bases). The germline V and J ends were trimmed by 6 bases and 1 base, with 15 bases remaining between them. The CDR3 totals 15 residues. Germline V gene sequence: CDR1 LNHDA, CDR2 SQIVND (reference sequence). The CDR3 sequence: CASREGRELQETQYF. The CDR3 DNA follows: TGTGCCAGTAGAGAGGGTAGGGAACTCCAAGAGACCCAGTACTTC.

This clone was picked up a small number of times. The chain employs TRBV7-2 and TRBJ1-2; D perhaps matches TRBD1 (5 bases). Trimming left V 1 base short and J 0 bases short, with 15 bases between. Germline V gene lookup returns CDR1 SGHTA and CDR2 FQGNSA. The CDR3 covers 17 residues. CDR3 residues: CASSLGISGKANYGYTF. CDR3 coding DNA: TGTGCCAGCAGCTTAGGAATATCAGGGAAAGCTAACTATGGCTACACCTTC.

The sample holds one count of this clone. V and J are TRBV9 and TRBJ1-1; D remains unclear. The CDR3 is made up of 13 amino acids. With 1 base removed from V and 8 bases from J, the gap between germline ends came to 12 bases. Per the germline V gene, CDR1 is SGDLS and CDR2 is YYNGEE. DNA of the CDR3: TGTGCCAGCAGCGTAACCTCGGAGCCCGAAGCTTTCTTT. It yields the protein CASSVTSEPEAFF.

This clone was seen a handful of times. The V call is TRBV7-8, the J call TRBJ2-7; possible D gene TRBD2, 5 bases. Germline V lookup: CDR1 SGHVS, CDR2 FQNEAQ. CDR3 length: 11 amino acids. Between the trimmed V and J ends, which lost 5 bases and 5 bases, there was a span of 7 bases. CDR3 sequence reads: CASSLRDEQYF. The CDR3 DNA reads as TGTGCCAGCAGCCTGCGGGACGAGCAGTACTTC.

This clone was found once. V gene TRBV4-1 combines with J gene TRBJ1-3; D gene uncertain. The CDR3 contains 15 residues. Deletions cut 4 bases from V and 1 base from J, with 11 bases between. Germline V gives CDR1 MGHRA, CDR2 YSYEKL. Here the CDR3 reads CASSRHLDSGNTIYF. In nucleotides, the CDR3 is TGCGCCAGCAGCCGTCACTTAGATTCTGGAAACACCATATATTTT.

The CDR3 DNA follows: TGCGCCAGCAGCCAAGATGGGAGAGACACCTTC. It encodes CASSQDGRDTF. J is TRBJ1-2 and V is TRBV4-3; D ambiguous. V lost 0 bases to trimming and J lost 12 bases, with 8 bases between them. The germline V gene encodes CDR1 LGHNA and CDR2 YSLEER. CDR3 length: 11 amino acids.

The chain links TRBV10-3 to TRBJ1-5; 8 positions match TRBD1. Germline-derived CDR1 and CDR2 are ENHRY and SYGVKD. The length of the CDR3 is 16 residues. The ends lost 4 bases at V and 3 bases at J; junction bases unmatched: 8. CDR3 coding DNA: TGTGCCATCAGTGCCCAGGGGGCGCGGAACAATCAGCCCCAGCATTTT. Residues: CAISAQGARNNQPQHF.

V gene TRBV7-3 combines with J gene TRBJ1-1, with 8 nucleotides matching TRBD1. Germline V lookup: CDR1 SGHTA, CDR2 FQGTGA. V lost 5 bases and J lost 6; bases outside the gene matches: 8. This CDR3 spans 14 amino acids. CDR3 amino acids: CASSTGQGVSEAFF. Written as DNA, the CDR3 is TGTGCCAGCAGCACTGGACAGGGCGTCTCTGAAGCTTTCTTT.

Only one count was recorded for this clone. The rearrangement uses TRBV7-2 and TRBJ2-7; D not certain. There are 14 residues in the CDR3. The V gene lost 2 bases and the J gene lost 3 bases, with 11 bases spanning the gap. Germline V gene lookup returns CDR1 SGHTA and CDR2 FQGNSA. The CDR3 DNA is TGTGCCAGCAGCTTATGGGCTCGGAACTACGAGCAGTACTTC. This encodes CASSLWARNYEQYF.

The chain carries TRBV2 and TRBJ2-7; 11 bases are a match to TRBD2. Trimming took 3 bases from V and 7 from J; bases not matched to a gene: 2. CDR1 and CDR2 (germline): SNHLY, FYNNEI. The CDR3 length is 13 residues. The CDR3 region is CASSDLAGGEQYF. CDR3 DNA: TGTGCCAGCAGTGATTTAGCGGGGGGGGAGCAGTACTTC.

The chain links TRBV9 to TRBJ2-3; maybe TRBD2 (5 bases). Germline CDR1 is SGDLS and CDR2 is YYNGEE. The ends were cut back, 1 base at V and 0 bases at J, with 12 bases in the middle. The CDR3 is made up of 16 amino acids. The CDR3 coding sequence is TGTGCCAGCAGCGTACGAGCGGCAATGAGCACAGATACGCAGTATTTT. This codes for CASSVRAAMSTDTQYF.

Here the CDR3 reads CGIKASTGDNEQFF. CDR3 bases: TGTGGCATTAAGGCGTCGACCGGGGACAATGAGCAGTTCTTC. This chain uses TRBV10-3 with TRBJ2-1, with TRBD2 as a possible D gene (5 bases). The CDR3 covers 14 residues. Looked up from germline, CDR1 is ENHRY and CDR2 is SYGVKD.

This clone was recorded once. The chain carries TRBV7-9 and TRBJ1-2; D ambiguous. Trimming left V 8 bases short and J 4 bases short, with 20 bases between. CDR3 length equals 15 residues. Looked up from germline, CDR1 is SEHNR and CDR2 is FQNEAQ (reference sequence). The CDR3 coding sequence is TGTGCCAGCTCATATCTAACGGGTGGATCCTATGGCTACACCTTC. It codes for CASSYLTGGSYGYTF.

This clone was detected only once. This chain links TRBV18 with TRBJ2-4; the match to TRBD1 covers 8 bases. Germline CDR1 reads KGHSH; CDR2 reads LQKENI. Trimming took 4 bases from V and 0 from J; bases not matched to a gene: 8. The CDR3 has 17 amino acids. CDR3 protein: CASSLMTGALAKNIQYF. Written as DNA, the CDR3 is TGTGCCAGCTCACTTATGACAGGGGCGTTAGCCAAAAACATTCAGTACTTC.

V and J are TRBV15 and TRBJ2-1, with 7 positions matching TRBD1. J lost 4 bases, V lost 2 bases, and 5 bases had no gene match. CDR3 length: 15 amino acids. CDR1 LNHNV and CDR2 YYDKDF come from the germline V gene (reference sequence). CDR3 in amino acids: CATSRQTGSYNEQFF. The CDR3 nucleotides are TGTGCCACCAGCAGACAGACAGGGTCATACAATGAGCAGTTCTTC.

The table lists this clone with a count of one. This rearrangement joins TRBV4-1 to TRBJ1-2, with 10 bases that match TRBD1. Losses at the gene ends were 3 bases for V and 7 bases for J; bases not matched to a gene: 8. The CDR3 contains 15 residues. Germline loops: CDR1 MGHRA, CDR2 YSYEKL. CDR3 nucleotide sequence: TGCGCCAGCAGCCATAACCCGGGACAGGGGCCTGGCTACACCTTC. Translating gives CASSHNPGQGPGYTF.

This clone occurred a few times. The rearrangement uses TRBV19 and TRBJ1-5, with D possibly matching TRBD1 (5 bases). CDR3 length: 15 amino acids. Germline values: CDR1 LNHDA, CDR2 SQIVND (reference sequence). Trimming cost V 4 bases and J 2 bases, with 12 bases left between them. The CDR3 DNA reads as TGTGCCAGTAGTAATCACTGGGGGGGCAATCAGCCCCAGCATTTT. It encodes CASSNHWGGNQPQHF.

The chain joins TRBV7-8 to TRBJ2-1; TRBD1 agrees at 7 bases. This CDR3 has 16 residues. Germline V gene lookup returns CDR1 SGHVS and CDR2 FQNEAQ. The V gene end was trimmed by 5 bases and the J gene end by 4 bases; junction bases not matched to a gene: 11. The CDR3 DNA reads TGTGCCAGCAGCCATCCCGGGACAGACAGATACAATGAGCAGTTCTTC. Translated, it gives CASSHPGTDRYNEQFF.

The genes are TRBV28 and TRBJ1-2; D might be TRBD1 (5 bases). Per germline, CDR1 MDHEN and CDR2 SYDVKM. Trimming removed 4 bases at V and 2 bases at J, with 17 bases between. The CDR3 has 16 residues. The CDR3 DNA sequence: TGTGCCAGCAGTTCCAATCCGACAGCTGCGAACTATGGCTACACCTTC. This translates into CASSSNPTAANYGYTF.

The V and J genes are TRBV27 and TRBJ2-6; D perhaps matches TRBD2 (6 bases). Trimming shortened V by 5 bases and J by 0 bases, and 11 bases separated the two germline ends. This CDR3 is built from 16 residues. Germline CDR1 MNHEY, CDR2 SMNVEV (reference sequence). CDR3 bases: TGTGCCAGCAGTCCAGGGACTGGCTCTGGGGCCAACGTCCTGACTTTC. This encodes CASSPGTGSGANVLTF. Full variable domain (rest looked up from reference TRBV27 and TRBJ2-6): EAQVTQNPRYLITVTGKKLTVTCSQNMNHEYMSWYRQDPGLGLRQIYYSMNVEVTDKGDVPEGYKVSRKEKRNFPLILESPSPNQTSLYFCASSPGTGSGANVLTFGAGSRLTVL.

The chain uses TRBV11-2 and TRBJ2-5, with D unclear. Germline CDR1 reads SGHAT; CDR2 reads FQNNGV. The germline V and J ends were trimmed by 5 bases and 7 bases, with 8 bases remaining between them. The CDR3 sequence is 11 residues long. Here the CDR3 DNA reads TGTGCCAGCAGCACCACCGGGACCCAGTACTTC. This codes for CASSTTGTQYF.

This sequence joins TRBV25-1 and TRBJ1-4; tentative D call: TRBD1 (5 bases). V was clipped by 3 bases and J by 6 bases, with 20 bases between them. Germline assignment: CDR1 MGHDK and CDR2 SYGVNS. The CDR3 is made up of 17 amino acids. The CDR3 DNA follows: TGTGCCAGCAGTGATGGGTTCGGGGGGGGGTCGCATGAAAAACTGTTTTTT. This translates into CASSDGFGGGSHEKLFF.